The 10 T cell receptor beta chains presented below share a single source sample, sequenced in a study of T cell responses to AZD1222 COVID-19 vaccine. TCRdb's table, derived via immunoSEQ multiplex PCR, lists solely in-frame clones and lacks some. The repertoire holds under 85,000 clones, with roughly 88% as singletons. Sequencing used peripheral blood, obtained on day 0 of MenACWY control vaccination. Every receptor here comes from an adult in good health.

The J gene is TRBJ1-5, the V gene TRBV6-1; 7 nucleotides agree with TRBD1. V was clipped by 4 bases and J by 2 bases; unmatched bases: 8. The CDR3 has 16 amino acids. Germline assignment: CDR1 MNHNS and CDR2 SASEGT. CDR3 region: CASSGTGVQGNQPQHF. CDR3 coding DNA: TGTGCCAGCAGTGGAACAGGGGTTCAGGGCAATCAGCCCCAGCATTTT.

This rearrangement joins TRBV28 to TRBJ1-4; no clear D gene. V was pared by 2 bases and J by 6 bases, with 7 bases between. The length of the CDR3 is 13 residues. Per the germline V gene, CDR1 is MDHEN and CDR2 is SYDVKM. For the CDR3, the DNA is TGTGCCAGCAGTTTAAATGTTGATGAAAAACTGTTTTTT. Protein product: CASSLNVDEKLFF.

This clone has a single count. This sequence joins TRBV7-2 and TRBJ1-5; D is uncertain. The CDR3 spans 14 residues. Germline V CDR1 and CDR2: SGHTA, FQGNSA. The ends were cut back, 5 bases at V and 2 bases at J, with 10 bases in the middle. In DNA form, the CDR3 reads TGTGCCAGCAGCCCAATGAGGGGCAATCAGCCCCAGCATTTT. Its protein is CASSPMRGNQPQHF.

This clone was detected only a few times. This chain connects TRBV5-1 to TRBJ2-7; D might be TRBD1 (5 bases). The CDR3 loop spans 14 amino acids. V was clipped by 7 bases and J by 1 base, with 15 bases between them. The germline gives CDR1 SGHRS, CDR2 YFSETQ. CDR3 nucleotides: TGCGCCAGCTCCTCAGGGCCAGGGTCCTACGAGCAGTACTTC. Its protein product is CASSSGPGSYEQYF.

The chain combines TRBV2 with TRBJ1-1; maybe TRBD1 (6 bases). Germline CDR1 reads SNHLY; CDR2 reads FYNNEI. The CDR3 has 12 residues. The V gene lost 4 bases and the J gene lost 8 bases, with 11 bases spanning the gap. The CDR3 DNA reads TGTGCCAGCAGTGGAGGGGGGGACGAAGCTTTCTTT. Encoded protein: CASSGGGDEAFF.

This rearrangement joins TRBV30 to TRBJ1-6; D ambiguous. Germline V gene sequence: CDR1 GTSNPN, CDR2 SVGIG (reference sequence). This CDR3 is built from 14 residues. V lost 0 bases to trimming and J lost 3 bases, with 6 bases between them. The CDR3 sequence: CAWSVMGYNSPLHF. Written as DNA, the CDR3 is TGTGCCTGGAGTGTTATGGGCTATAATTCACCCCTCCACTTT. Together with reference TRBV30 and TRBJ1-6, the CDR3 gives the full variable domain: SQTIHQWPATLVQPVGSPLSLECTVEGTSNPNLYWYRQAAGRGLQLLFYSVGIGQISSEVPQNLSASRPQDRQFILSSKKLLLSDSGFYLCAWSVMGYNSPLHFGNGTRLTVT.

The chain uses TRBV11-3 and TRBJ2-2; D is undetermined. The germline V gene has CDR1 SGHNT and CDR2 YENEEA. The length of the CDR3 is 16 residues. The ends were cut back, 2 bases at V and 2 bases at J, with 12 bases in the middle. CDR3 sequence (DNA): TGTGCCAGCAGCTTACAAGGACGGACCAACACCGGGGAGCTGTTTTTT. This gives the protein CASSLQGRTNTGELFF.

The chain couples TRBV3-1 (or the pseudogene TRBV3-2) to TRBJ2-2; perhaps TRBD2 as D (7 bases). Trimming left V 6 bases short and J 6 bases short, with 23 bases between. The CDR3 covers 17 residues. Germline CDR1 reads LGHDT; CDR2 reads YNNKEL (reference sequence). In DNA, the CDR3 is TGTGCCAGCAGTCCCGAGACCCGGGGGGCCAAATCCGGGGAGCTGTTTTTT. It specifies CASSPETRGAKSGELFF.

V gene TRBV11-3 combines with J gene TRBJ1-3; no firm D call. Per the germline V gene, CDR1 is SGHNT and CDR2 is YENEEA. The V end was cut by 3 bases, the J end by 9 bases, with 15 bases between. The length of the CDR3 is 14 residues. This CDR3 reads CASSLTQSGTTIYF. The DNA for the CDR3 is TGTGCCAGCAGCTTGACGCAGTCGGGCACCACCATATATTTT.

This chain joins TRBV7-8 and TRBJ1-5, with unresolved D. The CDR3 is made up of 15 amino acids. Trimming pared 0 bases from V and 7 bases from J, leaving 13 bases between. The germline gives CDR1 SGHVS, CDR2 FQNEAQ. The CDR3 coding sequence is TGTGCCAGCAGCTTAGCGAAGGAATCAAAACAGCCCCAGCATTTT. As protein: CASSLAKESKQPQHF.